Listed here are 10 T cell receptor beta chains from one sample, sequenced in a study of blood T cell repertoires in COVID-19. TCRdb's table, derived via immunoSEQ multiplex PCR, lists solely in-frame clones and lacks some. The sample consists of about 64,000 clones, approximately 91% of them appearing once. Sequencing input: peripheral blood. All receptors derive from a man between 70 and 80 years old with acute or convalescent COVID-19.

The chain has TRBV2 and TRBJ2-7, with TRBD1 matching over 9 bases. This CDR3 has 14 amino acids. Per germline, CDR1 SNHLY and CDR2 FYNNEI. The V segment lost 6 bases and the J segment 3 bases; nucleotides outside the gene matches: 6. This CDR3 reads CASRGGQGGYEQYF. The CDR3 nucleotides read TGTGCCAGCAGGGGGGGACAGGGAGGCTACGAGCAGTACTTC. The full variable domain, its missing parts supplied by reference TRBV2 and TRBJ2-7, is EPEVTQTPSHQVTQMGQEVILRCVPISNHLYFYWYRQILGQKVEFLVSFYNNEISEKSEIFDDQFSVERPDGSNFTLKIRSTKLEDSAMYFCASRGGQGGYEQYFGPGTRLTVT.

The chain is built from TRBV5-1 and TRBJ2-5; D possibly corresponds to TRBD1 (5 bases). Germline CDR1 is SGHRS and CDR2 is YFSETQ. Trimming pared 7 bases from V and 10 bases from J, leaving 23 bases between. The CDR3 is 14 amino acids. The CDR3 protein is CASQPGSGIGDQYF. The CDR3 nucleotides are TGCGCCAGCCAACCAGGGTCAGGGATTGGGGACCAGTACTTC.

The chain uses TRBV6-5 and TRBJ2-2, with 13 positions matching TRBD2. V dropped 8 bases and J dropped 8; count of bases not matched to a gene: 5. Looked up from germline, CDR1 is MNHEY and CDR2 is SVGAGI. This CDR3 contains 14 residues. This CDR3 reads CASVRTSGGGELFF. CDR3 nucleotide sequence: TGTGCCAGCGTTCGGACTAGCGGGGGTGGGGAGCTGTTTTTT.

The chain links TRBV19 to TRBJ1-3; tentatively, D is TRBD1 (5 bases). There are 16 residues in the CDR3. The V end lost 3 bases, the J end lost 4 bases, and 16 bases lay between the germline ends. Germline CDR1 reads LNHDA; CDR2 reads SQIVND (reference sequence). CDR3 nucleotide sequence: TGTGCCAGTAGTATCACCTCAGGGTCTACCGGAAACACCATATATTTT. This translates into CASSITSGSTGNTIYF.

The CDR3 DNA follows: TGTGCCAGCAGCCCCGGAGGGGGCGGGGAAGAGACCCAGTACTTC. It is translated as CASSPGGGGEETQYF. The chain uses TRBV7-2 and TRBJ2-5; a weak D match, TRBD1 (7 bases). The CDR3 spans 15 residues. Per the germline V gene, CDR1 is SGHTA and CDR2 is FQGNSA. Between the trimmed V and J ends, which lost 5 bases and 3 bases, there was a span of 16 bases.

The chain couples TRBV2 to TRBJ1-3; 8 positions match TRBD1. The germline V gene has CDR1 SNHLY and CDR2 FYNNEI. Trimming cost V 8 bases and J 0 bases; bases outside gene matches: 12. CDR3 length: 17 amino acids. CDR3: CASLSRTGSASGNTIYF. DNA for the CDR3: TGTGCCAGCTTGTCCCGGACAGGGTCCGCCTCTGGAAACACCATATATTTT.

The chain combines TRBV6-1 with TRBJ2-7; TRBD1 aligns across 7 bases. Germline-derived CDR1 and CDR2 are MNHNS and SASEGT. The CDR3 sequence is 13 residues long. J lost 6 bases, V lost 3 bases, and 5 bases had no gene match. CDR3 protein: CASSDRQGREQYF. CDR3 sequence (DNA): TGTGCCAGCAGTGACCGACAGGGACGCGAGCAGTACTTC.

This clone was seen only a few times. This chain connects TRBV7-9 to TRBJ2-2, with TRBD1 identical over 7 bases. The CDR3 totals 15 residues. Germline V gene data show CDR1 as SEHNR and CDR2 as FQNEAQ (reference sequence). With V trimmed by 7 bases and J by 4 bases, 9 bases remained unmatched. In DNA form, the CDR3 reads TGTGCCAGCAAGGGGGCAGGGTCGGGCACCGGGGAGCTGTTTTTT. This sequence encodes CASKGAGSGTGELFF.

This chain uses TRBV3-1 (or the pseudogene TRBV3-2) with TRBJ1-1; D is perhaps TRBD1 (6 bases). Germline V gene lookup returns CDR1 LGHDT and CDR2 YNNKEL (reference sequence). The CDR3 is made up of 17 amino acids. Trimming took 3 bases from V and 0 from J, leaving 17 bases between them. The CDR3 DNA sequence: TGTGCCAGCAGCCATGTAGGGACACAGATCATGAACACTGAAGCTTTCTTT. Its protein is CASSHVGTQIMNTEAFF.

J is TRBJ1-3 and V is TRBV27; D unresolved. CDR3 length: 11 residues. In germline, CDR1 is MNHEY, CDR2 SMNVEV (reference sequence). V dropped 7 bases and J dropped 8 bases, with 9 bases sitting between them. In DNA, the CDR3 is TGTGCCAGCACCGACGGGTACACCATATATTTT. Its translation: CASTDGYTIYF.